This T cell receptor (beta chain) was obtained from a study of cytomegalovirus exposure and HLA in healthy donors. Germline V gene lookup returns CDR1 DFQATT and CDR2 SNEGSKA (reference sequence). V lost 6 bases to trimming and J lost 7 bases; unmatched junction nucleotides: 3. CDR3 length: 11 residues. Of note for this clone: Its specificity is unknown.

The study's findings and limits: Rarity characterized most TCR sequences, yet some public TCRs appeared in many donors. Testing in vitro showed a few CMV-associated chains specific for CMV antigens. Reportedly, diagnosis of cytomegalovirus status by the classifier showed high specificity and sensitivity.

Some clones are missing from TCRdb's copy, which holds only in-frame ones; the method was immunoSEQ multiplex PCR. The table includes about 180,000 clones, 85% detected once. The material sequenced was PBMCs. This chain joins TRBV20-1 and TRBJ2-7; 10 bases line up with TRBD2. The receptor comes from a man between 18 and 29 years old in good health and CMV-seropositive. CDR3 coding DNA: TGCAGTGCCAGGACTAGCGGTGAGCAGTACTTC. As protein: CSARTSGEQYF.